The 4 T cell receptor beta chains below all came from one sample that was sequenced in a study of T cell repertoires in MIS-A myocarditis. Some clones are missing from TCRdb's copy, which holds only in-frame ones; the method was immunoSEQ multiplex PCR. The data hold 14,000 to 15,000 clones, with over 70% observed a single time. The specimen was left ventricle heart tissue obtained at autopsy. The receptors come from a young man with fulminant myocarditis from multisystem inflammatory syndrome in adults (MIS-A) after COVID-19.

The chain recombines TRBV21-1 with TRBJ2-5; the table's D call of TRBD1 was not tested on the DNA. TRBV21-1 is reported as a pseudogene. The CDR3 runs to 14 residues. In DNA, the CDR3 is TGTGCCAGCAGCAAAGTGGGGCTAGATGGGACCCAGTACTTC. Its translation: CASSKVGLDGTQYF.

This clone has a handful of counts. This chain joins TRBV6-5 and TRBJ2-2; TRBD1 aligns across 7 bases. The V segment lost 6 bases and the J segment 3 bases; nucleotides outside the gene matches: 4. Germline V gene lookup returns CDR1 MNHEY and CDR2 SVGAGI. The CDR3 is 14 amino acids. CDR3 bases: TGTGCCAGCAGCCCGGGACAGTACACCGGGGAGCTGTTTTTT. Translation gives CASSPGQYTGELFF.

The V and J genes are TRBV7-9 and TRBJ2-7; D is uncertain. V lost 3 bases and J 3 bases, leaving 9 bases between the germline ends. The CDR3 contains 13 residues. Per the germline V gene, CDR1 is SEHNR and CDR2 is FQNEAQ (reference sequence). CDR3 residues: CASSLEFGYEQYF. In DNA form, the CDR3 reads TGTGCCAGCAGCTTGGAATTCGGCTACGAGCAGTACTTC.

The chain joins TRBV24-1 to TRBJ2-3; TRBD1 agrees at 8 bases. The CDR3 runs to 18 residues. CDR1 KGHDR and CDR2 SFDVKD come from the germline V gene. V trimming: 5 bases; J trimming: 2 bases; junction bases outside the gene matches: 14. The CDR3 loop reads CATSALGTGLYLTDTQYF. The CDR3 DNA reads as TGTGCCACCAGTGCCCTCGGGACAGGTCTTTACCTCACAGATACGCAGTATTTT.